In this sample, the clone carrying this T cell receptor beta chain turned up once. Germline V lookup: CDR1 LGHNA, CDR2 YNFKEQ. This CDR3 is built from 15 residues. V dropped 0 bases and J dropped 7 bases, with 13 bases sitting between them. The sample originates from a study of cytomegalovirus exposure and HLA in healthy donors. At the level of the study: The roughly 660 first-cohort repertoires shared a platform with the 130 or so validation repertoires, as reported in a later analysis.

Profiling relied on immunoSEQ multiplex PCR, and the TCRdb table lists in-frame clones only, not all of them. The data contain about 400,000 clones, about nine tenths of them singletons. The V and J genes are TRBV4-2 and TRBJ2-1, with TRBD2 as a possible D gene (5 bases). The receptor comes from a woman aged 18 to 35 in good health and CMV-seronegative. The sequencing input was PBMCs. The DNA for the CDR3 is TGTGCCAGCAGCCAAGAGGGTTGGGCGGGTAATGAGCAGTTCTTC. The encoded protein is CASSQEGWAGNEQFF.